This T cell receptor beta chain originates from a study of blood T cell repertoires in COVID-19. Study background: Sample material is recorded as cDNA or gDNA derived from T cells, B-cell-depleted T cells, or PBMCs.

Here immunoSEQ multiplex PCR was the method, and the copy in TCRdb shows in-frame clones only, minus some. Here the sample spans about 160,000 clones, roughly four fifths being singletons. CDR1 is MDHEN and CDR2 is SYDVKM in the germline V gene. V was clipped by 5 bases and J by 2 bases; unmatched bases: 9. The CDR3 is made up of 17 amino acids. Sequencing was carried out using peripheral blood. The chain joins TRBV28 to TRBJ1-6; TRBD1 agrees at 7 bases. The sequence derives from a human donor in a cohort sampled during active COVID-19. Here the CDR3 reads CASSPPAGGTYNSPLHF. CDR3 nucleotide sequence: TGTGCCAGCAGTCCGCCAGCAGGGGGTACCTATAATTCACCCCTCCACTTT.